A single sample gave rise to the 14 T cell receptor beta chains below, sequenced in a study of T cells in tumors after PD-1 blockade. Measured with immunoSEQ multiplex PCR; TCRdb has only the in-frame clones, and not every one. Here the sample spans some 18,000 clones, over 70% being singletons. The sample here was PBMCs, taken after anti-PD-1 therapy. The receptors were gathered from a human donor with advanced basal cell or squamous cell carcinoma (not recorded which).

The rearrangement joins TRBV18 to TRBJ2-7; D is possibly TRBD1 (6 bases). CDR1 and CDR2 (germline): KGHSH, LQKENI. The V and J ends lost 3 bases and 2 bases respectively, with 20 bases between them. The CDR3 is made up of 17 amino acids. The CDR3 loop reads CASSPPVGQRKTYEQYF. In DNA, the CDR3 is TGTGCCAGCTCACCCCCCGTCGGACAGCGGAAGACCTACGAGCAGTACTTC.

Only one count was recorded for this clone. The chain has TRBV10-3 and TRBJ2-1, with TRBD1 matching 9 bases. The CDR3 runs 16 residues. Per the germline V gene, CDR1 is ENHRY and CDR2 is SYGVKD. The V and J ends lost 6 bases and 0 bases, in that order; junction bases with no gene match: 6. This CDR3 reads CAIRNRGLTSYNEQFF. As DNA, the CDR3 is TGTGCCATCAGAAACAGGGGGCTAACCTCCTACAATGAGCAGTTCTTC.

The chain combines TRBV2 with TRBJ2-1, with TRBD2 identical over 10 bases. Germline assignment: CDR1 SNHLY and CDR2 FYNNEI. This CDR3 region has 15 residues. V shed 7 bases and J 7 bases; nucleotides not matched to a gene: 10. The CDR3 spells CASNPGVAGGNEQFF. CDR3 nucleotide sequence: TGTGCCAGCAACCCCGGAGTAGCGGGAGGAAATGAGCAGTTCTTC.

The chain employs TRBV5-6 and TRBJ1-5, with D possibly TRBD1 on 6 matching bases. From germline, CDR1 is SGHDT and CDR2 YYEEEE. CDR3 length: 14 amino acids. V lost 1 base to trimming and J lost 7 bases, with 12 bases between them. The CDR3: CASSLIGGGQPQHF. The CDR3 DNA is TGTGCCAGCAGCTTGATTGGGGGCGGGCAGCCCCAGCATTTT.

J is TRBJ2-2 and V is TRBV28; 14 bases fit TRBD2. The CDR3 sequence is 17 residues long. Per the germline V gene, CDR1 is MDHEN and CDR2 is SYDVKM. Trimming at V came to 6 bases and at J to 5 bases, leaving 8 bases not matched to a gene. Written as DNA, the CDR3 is TGTGCCAGCAGGGGGACTAGCGGGAGTCCGGTTACCGGGGAGCTGTTTTTT. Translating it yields CASRGTSGSPVTGELFF.

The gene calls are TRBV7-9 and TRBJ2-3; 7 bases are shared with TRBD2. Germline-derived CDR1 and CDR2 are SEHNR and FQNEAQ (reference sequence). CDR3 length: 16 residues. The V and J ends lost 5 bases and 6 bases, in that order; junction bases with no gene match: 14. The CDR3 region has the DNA TGTGCCAGCAGCCCGGGGGGAGGGGTCGTTCAGGATACGCAGTATTTT. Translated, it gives CASSPGGGVVQDTQYF.

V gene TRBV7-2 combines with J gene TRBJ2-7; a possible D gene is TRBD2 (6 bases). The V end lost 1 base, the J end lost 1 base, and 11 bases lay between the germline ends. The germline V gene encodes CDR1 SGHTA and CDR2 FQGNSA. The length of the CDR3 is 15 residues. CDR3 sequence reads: CASSLGLARSYEQYF. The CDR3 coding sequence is TGTGCCAGCAGCTTAGGCCTAGCGCGTTCCTACGAGCAGTACTTC.

CDR3 nucleotide sequence: TGTGCCAGCAGCCGACTAGCGGAGGGCCTCTACGAGCAGTACTTC. It translates to CASSRLAEGLYEQYF. The chain carries TRBV6-5 and TRBJ2-7; 9 bases align to TRBD2. Trimming at V came to 6 bases and at J to 3 bases, leaving 9 bases not matched to a gene. Germline lookup yields CDR1 MNHEY and CDR2 SVGAGI. The CDR3 length is 15 residues.

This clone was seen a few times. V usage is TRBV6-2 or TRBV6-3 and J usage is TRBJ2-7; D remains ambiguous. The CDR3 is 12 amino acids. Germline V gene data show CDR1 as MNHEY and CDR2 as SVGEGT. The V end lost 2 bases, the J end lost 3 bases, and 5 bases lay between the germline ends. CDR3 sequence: CASSYPSYEQYF. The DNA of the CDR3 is TGTGCCAGCAGTTACCCAAGCTACGAGCAGTACTTC.

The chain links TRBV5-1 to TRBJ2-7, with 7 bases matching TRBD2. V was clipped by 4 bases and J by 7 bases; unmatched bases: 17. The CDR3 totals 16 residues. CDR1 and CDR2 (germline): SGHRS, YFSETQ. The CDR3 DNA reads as TGCGCCAGCAGCCCGGATGGACTCCCGCCGGGGGGTGAGCAGTACTTC. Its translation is CASSPDGLPPGGEQYF. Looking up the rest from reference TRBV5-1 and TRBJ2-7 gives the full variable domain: KAGVTQTPRYLIKTRGQQVTLSCSPISGHRSVSWYQQTPGQGLQFLFEYFSETQRNKGNFPGRFSGRQFSNSRSEMNVSTLELGDSALYLCASSPDGLPPGGEQYFGPGTRLTVT.

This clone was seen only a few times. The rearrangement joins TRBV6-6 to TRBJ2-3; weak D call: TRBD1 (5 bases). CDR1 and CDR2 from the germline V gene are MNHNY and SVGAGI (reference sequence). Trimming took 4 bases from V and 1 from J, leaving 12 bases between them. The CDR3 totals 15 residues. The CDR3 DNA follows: TGTGCCAGCAGTTTAGGGGCTCGGGGCACAGATACGCAGTATTTT. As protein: CASSLGARGTDTQYF.

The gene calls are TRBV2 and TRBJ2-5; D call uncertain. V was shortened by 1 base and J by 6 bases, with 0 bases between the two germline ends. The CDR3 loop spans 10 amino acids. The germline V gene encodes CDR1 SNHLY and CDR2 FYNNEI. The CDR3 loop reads CASSEETQYF. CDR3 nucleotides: TGTGCCAGCAGTGAAGAGACCCAGTACTTC.

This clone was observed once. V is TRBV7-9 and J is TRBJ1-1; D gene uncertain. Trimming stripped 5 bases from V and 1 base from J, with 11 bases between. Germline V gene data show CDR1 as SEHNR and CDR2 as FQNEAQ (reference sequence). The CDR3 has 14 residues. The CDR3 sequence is CASSLGLGNTEAFF. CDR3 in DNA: TGTGCCAGCAGCCTCGGTCTAGGGAACACTGAAGCTTTCTTT.

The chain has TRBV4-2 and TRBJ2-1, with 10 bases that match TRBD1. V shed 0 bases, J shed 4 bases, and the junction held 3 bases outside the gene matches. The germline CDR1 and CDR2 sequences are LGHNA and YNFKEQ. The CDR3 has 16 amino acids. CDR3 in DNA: TGTGCCAGCAGCCAAGATTGGGACAGGGGTTACAATGAGCAGTTCTTC. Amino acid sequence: CASSQDWDRGYNEQFF.